Reported below is one T cell receptor (beta chain). Its target is not known. Used for diagnoses were clinical symptoms, serum thyroxine and TRAb, thyroid ultrasound and orbital computed tomography. The sample of blood was obtained at first hyperthyroidism diagnosis (before any ophthalmopathy symptoms). The TCR beta CDR3 regions underwent amplification using RNA transcripts as the source. TCR CDR3 underwent first-round RT-PCR with the HTBI primer set. TCRdb redid the calling of the multiplex PCR reads with MiXCR, one entry per CDR3 protein. Seen here are around 700,000 distinct CDR3 sequences, roughly a sixth observed once, and the top ten hold over 15%. CDR3 length: 13 amino acids. Per the germline V gene, CDR1 is SGHDT and CDR2 is YYEEEE. This specimen comes from a study of T cells in Graves' hyperthyroidism and ophthalmopathy. Overall study context: The initial diagnosis was the point when peripheral blood was collected, ahead of any treatment. General study results and limits: Most thyroid clonotypes that were expanded above 0.001 also turned up in blood.

The chain uses TRBV5-6 and TRBJ2-1; D unresolved. TRBJ2-7 explains the end of the DNA better; the J call may be wrong. The origin of this receptor is a woman aged 50 to 60 with Graves' hyperthyroidism that later progressed to Graves' ophthalmopathy. Material: blood. The CDR3 nucleotides are TGTGCCAGCAGCTTGGTTCAGGCTAATGAGCAGTACTTC. Its protein product is CASSLVQANEQYF.